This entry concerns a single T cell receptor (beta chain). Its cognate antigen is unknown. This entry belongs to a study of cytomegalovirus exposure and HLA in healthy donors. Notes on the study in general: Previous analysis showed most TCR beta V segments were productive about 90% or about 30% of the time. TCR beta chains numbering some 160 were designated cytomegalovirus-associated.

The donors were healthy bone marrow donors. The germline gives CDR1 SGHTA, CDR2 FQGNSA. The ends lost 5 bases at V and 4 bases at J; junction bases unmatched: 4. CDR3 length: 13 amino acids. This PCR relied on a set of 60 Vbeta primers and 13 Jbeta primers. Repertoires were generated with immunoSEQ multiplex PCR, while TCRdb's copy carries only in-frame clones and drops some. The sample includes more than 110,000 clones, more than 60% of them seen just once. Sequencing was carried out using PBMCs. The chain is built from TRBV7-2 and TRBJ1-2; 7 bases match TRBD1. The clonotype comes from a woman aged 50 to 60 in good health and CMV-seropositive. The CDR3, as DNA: TGTGCCAGCAGCACCGGGACAGTCTATGGCTACACCTTC. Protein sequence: CASSTGTVYGYTF.